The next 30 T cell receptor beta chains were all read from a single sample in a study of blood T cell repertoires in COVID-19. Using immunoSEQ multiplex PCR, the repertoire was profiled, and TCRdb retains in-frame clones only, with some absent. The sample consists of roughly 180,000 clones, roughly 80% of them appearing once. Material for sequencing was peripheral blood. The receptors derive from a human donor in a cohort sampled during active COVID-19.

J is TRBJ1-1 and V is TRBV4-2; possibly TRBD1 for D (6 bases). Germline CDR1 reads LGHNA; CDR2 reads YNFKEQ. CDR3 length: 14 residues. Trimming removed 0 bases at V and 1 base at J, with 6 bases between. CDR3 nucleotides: TGTGCCAGCAGCCAAGAGGGGGCGAACACTGAAGCTTTCTTT. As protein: CASSQEGANTEAFF.

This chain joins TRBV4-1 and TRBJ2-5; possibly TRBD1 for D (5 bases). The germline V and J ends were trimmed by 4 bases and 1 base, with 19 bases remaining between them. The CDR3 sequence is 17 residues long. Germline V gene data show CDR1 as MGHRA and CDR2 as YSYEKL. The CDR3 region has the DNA TGCGCCAGCAGCCCAGGTGGGCAGGGAAGTCTCCAAGAGACCCAGTACTTC. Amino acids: CASSPGGQGSLQETQYF.

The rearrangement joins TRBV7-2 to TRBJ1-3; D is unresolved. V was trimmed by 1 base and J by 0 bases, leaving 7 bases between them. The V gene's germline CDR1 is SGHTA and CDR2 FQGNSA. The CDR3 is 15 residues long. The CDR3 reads CASSLGRSSGNTIYF. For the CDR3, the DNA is TGTGCCAGCAGCTTAGGTCGGAGCTCTGGAAACACCATATATTTT.

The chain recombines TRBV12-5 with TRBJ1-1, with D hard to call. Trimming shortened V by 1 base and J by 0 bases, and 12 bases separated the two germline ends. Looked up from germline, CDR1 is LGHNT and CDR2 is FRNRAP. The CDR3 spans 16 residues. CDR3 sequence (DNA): TGTGCTAGTGGTTTGGATAGGAACGGGGTGAACACTGAAGCTTTCTTT. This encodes CASGLDRNGVNTEAFF.

The CDR3, as DNA: TGTGCCAGCAGCCCTGGACAGAACACCGGGGAGCTGTTTTTT. As protein: CASSPGQNTGELFF. This chain joins TRBV7-2 and TRBJ2-2; D perhaps matches TRBD1 (5 bases). Trimming took 5 bases from V and 1 from J, leaving 8 bases between them. CDR1 SGHTA and CDR2 FQGNSA come from the germline V gene. This CDR3 is built from 14 residues.

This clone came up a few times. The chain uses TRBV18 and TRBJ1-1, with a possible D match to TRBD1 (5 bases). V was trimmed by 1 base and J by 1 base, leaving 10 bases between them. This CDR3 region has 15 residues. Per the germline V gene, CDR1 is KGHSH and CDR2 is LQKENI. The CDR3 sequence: CASSPRGRENTEAFF. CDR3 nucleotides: TGTGCCAGCTCACCACGCGGCAGGGAGAACACTGAAGCTTTCTTT.

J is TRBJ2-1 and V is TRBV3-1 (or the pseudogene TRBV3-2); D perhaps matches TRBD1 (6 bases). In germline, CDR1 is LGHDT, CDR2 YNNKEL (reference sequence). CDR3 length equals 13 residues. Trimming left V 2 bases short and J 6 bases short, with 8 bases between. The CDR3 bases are TGTGCCAGCAGCCAACGGACAGCCAATGAGCAGTTCTTC. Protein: CASSQRTANEQFF.

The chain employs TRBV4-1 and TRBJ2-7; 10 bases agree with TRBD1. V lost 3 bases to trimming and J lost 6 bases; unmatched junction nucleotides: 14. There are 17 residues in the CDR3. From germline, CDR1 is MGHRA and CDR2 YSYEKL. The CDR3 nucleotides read TGCGCCAGCAGCCATCTCTTCTCCGGGACAGGGGTTCGCGAGCAGTACTTC. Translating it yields CASSHLFSGTGVREQYF.

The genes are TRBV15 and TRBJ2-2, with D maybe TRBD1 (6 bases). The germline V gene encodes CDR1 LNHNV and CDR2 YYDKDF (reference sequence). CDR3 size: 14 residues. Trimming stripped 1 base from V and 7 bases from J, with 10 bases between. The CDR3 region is CATSRGQEFGELFF. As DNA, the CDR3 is TGTGCCACCAGCAGAGGACAGGAATTCGGGGAGCTGTTTTTT.

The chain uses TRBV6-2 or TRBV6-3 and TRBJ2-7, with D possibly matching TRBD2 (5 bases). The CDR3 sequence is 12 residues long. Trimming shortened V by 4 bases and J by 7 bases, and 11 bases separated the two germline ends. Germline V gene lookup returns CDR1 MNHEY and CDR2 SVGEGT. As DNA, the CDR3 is TGTGCCAGCAGTTCTAGCATTAGGGAGCAGTACTTC. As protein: CASSSSIREQYF.

CDR3 DNA sequence: TGTGCCTGGAGACGACGGGGGGGCTACAATGAGCAGTTCTTC. Translating it yields CAWRRRGGYNEQFF. The chain has TRBV30 and TRBJ2-1; 8 bases fit TRBD2. Trimming at V came to 3 bases and at J to 3 bases, leaving 4 bases not matched to a gene. The CDR3 contains 14 residues. Germline CDR1 is GTSNPN and CDR2 is SVGIG (reference sequence).

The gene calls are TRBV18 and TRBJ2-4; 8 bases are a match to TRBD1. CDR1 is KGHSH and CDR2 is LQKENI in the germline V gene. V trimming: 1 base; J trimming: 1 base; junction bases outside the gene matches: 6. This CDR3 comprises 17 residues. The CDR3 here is CASSPLWTGSAKNIQYF. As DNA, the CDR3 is TGTGCCAGCTCACCACTTTGGACAGGGTCGGCCAAAAACATTCAGTACTTC.

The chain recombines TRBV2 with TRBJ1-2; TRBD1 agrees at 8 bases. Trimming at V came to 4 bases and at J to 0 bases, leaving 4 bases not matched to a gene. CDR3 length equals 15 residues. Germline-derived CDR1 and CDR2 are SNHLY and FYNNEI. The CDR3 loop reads CASSVSTGANYGYTF. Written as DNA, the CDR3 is TGTGCCAGCAGTGTATCGACAGGGGCTAACTATGGCTACACCTTC.

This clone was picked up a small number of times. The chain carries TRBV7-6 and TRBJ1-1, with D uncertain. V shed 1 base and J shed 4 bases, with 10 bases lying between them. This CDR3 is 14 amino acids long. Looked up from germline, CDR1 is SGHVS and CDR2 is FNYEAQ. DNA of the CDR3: TGTGCCAGCAGCTTAGGATCTGCTACCACTGAAGCTTTCTTT. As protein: CASSLGSATTEAFF.

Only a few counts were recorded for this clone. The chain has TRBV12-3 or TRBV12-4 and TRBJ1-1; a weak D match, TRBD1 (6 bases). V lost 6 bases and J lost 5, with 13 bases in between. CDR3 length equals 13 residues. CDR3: CASRQQGVTEAFF. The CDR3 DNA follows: TGTGCCAGCAGGCAACAGGGTGTTACTGAAGCTTTCTTT.

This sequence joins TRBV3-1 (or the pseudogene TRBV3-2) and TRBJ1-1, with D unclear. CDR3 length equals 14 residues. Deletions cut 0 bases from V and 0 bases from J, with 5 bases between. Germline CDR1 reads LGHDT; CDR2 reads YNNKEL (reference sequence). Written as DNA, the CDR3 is TGTGCCAGCAGCCAAGAGGGAGTGAACACTGAAGCTTTCTTT. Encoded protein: CASSQEGVNTEAFF.

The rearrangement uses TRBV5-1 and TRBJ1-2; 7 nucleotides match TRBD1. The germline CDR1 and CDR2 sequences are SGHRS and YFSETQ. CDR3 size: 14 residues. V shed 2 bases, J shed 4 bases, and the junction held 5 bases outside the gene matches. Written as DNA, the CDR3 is TGCGCCAGCAGCTTCGGGACAGTCATCTATGGCTACACCTTC. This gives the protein CASSFGTVIYGYTF.

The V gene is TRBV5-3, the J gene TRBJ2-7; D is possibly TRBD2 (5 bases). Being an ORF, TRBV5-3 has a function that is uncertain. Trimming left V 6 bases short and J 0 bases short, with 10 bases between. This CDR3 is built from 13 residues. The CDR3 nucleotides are TGTGCCAGAACCGGGGAGAGCTCCTACGAGCAGTACTTC. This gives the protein CARTGESSYEQYF.

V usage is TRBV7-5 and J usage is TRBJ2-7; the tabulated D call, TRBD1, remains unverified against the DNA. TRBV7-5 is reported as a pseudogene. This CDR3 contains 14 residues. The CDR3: CVRSLIPGNYEQYF. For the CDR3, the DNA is TGTGTCAGAAGCTTGATCCCAGGGAATTACGAGCAGTACTTC.

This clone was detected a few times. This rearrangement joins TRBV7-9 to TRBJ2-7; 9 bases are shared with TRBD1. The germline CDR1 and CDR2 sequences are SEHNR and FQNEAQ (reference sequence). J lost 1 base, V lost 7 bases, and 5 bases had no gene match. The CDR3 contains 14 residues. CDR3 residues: CASTDRGGSYEQYF. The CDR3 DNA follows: TGTGCCAGCACCGACAGGGGGGGGTCCTACGAGCAGTACTTC.

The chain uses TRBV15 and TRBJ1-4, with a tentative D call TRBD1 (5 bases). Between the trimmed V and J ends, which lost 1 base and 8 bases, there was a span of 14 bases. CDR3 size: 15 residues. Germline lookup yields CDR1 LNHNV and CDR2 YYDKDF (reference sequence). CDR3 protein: CATSRARGELEKLFF. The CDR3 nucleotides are TGTGCCACCAGCAGAGCTCGGGGGGAATTAGAAAAACTGTTTTTT.

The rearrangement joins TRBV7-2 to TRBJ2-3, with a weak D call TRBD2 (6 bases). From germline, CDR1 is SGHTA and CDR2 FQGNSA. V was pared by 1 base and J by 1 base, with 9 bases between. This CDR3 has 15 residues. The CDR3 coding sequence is TGTGCCAGCAGCTTAGGTCCGGGAGGCACAGATACGCAGTATTTT. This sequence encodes CASSLGPGGTDTQYF.

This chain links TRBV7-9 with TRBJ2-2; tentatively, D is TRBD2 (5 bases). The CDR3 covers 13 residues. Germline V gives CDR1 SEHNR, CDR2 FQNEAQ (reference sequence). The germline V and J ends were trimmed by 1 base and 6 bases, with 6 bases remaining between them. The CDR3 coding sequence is TGTGCCAGCAGCTTAGAGGACTCCGGGGAGCTGTTTTTT. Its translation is CASSLEDSGELFF.

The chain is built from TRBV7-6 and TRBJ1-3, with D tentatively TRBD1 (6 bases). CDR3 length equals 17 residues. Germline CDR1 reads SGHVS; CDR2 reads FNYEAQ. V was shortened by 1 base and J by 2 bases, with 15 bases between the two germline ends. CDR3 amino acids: CASSLEAVQGAGNTIYF. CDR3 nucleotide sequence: TGTGCCAGCAGCTTAGAGGCAGTACAGGGTGCTGGAAACACCATATATTTT.

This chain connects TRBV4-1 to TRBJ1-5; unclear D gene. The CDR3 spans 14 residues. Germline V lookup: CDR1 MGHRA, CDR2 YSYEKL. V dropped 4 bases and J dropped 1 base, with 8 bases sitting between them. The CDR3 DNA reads TGCGCCAGCAGCCGTCCGGGGAGCAATCAGCCCCAGCATTTT. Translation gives CASSRPGSNQPQHF.

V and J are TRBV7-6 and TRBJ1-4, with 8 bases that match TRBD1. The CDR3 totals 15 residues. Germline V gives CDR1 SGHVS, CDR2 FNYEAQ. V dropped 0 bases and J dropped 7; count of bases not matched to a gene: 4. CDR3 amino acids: CASSLAGGTGEKLFF. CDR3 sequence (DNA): TGTGCCAGCAGCTTAGCGGGGGGGACAGGTGAAAAACTGTTTTTT.

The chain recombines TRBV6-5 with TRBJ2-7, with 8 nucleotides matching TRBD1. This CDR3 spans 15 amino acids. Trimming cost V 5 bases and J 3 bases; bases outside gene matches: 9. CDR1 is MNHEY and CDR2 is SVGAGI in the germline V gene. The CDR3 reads CASSRGGQEFYEQYF. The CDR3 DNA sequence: TGTGCCAGCAGTAGAGGGGGACAGGAGTTCTACGAGCAGTACTTC.

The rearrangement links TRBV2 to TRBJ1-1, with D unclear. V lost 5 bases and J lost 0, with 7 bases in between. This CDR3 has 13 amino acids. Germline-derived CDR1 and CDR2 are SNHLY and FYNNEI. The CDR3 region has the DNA TGTGCCAGCAGTCCCGGTGTGAACACTGAAGCTTTCTTT. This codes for CASSPGVNTEAFF. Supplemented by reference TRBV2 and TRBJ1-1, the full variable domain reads EPEVTQTPSHQVTQMGQEVILRCVPISNHLYFYWYRQILGQKVEFLVSFYNNEISEKSEIFDDQFSVERPDGSNFTLKIRSTKLEDSAMYFCASSPGVNTEAFFGQGTRLTVV.

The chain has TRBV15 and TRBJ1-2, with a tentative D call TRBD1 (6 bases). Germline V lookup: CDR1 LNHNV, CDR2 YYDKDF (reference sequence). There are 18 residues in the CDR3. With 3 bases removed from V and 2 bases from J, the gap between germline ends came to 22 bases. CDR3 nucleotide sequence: TGTGCCACCAGCAGGAAAAAAAGTTCAAAGGACAGAAACTATGGCTACACCTTC. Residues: CATSRKKSSKDRNYGYTF.

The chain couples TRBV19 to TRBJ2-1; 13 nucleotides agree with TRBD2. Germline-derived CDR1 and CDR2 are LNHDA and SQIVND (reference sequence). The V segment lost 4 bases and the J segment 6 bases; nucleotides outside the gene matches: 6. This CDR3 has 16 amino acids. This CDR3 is CASSTRTSGGPNEQFF. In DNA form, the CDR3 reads TGTGCCAGTAGTACTCGGACTAGCGGGGGACCCAATGAGCAGTTCTTC.